The rows below give T cell receptor beta chains drawn from one sample of a study of OX40 agonist ivuxolimab in advanced cancers. Repertoires were generated with immunoSEQ multiplex PCR, while TCRdb's copy carries only in-frame clones and drops some. The sample lists roughly 19,000 clones, 80% to 85% occurring once. The source was CD4+ or CD8+ T cells sorted from blood, collected in a trial of the OX40 agonist ivuxolimab. All receptors come from an adult with an advanced solid tumor such as melanoma, head and neck, liver or kidney cancer. Both conserved end residues are part of each CDR3. The D gene is left open where the match is weak. Clone size appears in some rows only: once, few, many, or a class for an expanded clone.

v_gene	j_gene	abundance	d_gene	len	CDR3aa	CDR3nt
TRBV9	TRBJ2-2	NA	NA	12	CASHGNTGELFF	TGTGCCAGCCATGGGAACACCGGGGAGCTGTTTTTT
TRBV9	TRBJ1-1	NA	NA	12	CASTGPNTEAFF	TGTGCCAGCACAGGGCCGAACACTGAAGCTTTCTTT
TRBV4-1	TRBJ1-1	NA	NA	15	CASSQVMERGTEAFF	TGCGCCAGCAGCCAAGTAATGGAACGGGGCACTGAAGCTTTCTTT
TRBV14	TRBJ2-1	NA	NA	17	CASSQEFGDRLYNEQFF	TGTGCCAGCAGCCAAGAGTTTGGTGACAGGCTGTACAATGAGCAGTTCTTC
TRBV19	TRBJ1-1	NA	NA	15	CASSIGSRGGTEAFF	TGTGCCAGTAGTATAGGTAGTCGGGGGGGCACTGAAGCTTTCTTT
TRBV6-1	TRBJ1-1	NA	NA	12	CASRRTHSEAFF	TGTGCCAGCAGAAGAACTCACAGCGAAGCTTTCTTT
TRBV7-3	TRBJ2-6	NA	NA	14	CASSYSSGANVLTF	TGTGCCAGCAGCTACAGCTCTGGGGCCAACGTCCTGACTTTC
TRBV18	TRBJ2-6	once	NA	16	CASSQYRVTGANVLTF	TGTGCCAGCTCACAATACAGGGTGACTGGGGCCAACGTCCTGACTTTC
TRBV29-1	TRBJ2-1	NA	TRBD2	16	CSAPTHLAGGPGEQFF	TGCAGCGCCCCCACACATCTAGCGGGGGGGCCCGGTGAGCAGTTCTTC
TRBV6-1	TRBJ2-7	once	TRBD1	13	CASPRTGTYEQYF	TGTGCCAGCCCGCGGACAGGGACCTACGAGCAGTACTTC
TRBV19	TRBJ2-3	NA	TRBD1	18	CASSIDGLQGASTDTQYF	TGTGCCAGTAGTATAGACGGCCTACAGGGGGCCAGCACAGATACGCAGTATTTT
TRBV5-4	TRBJ1-2	NA	TRBD1	14	CASSLGGRRDGYTF	TGTGCCAGCAGCTTAGGGGGCAGGAGAGATGGCTACACCTTC
TRBV14	TRBJ2-7	NA	TRBD1	15	CASSPRQGINDEQYF	TGTGCCAGCAGCCCCCGACAGGGAATAAACGACGAGCAGTACTTC
TRBV28	TRBJ2-3	NA	NA	12	CASSLLRGPQYF	TGTGCCAGCAGTTTATTAAGGGGCCCGCAGTATTTT
TRBV28	TRBJ1-5	NA	NA	14	CASSFQGTNQPQHF	TGTGCCAGCAGTTTCCAGGGAACCAATCAGCCCCAGCATTTT
TRBV11-2	TRBJ2-7	NA	TRBD2	15	CASSLAGGAHYEQYF	TGTGCCAGCAGCTTAGCGGGGGGTGCCCACTACGAGCAGTACTTC
TRBV6-6	TRBJ1-1	NA	NA	13	CASSQMAGTEAFF	TGTGCCAGCAGCCAAATGGCGGGCACTGAAGCTTTCTTT
TRBV29-1	TRBJ2-7	NA	NA	13	CSVRNTGSHEQYF	TGCAGCGTCAGAAATACAGGGAGCCACGAGCAGTACTTC
TRBV19	TRBJ2-2	NA	NA	15	CASSMFGTNTGELFF	TGTGCCAGTAGTATGTTTGGCACGAACACCGGGGAGCTGTTTTTT
TRBV4-3	TRBJ1-5	few	NA	12	CASSLNNQPQHF	TGCGCCAGCAGCCTTAACAATCAGCCCCAGCATTTT
TRBV27	TRBJ1-2	NA	NA	13	CASSLRGADGYTF	TGTGCCAGCAGTTTACGCGGAGCTGATGGCTACACCTTC
TRBV14	TRBJ2-1	NA	NA	14	CASSQASVFDEQFF	TGTGCCAGCAGCCAAGCATCAGTTTTCGATGAGCAGTTCTTC
TRBV28	TRBJ2-5	once	NA	15	CASSFGQGLRETQYF	TGTGCCAGCAGTTTCGGGCAGGGCCTAAGAGAGACCCAGTACTTC
TRBV11-2	TRBJ1-5	few	NA	13	CASSPTGNQPQHF	TGTGCCAGCAGCCCGACGGGGAATCAGCCCCAGCATTTT
TRBV27	TRBJ1-2	NA	NA	15	CASSQIWGANYGYTF	TGTGCCAGCAGTCAGATTTGGGGGGCAAACTATGGCTACACCTTC
TRBV4-1	TRBJ2-3	once	NA	17	CASSQGAGTPPTDTQYF	TGCGCCAGCAGCCAAGGGGCGGGGACGCCACCCACAGATACGCAGTATTTT
TRBV6-6	TRBJ1-1	NA	NA	12	CASSPSHTEAFF	TGTGCCAGCAGTCCGAGTCACACTGAAGCTTTCTTT
TRBV7-2	TRBJ2-7	NA	NA	12	CASSLVRVEQYF	TGTGCCAGCAGCTTAGTTAGGGTGGAGCAGTACTTC
TRBV7-9	TRBJ2-1	NA	TRBD1	16	CASSLLRTGLYNEQFF	TGTGCCAGCAGCTTGCTTAGGACAGGGCTATACAATGAGCAGTTCTTC
TRBV11-2	TRBJ1-1	NA	NA	14	CASSFGPGGSEAFF	TGTGCCAGCAGCTTTGGCCCAGGTGGCTCTGAAGCTTTCTTT
TRBV28	TRBJ1-1	once	NA	13	CASRVQGATEAFF	TGTGCCAGCAGGGTGCAGGGAGCTACTGAAGCTTTCTTT
TRBV10-1	TRBJ2-5	NA	NA	14	CASSFPSQRETQYF	TGCGCCAGCAGCTTTCCTTCACAGAGGGAGACCCAGTACTTC
TRBV7-9	TRBJ2-1	NA	NA	16	CASSLGSGGSYNEQFF	TGTGCCAGCAGCTTAGGATCCGGGGGCTCCTACAATGAGCAGTTCTTC
TRBV28	TRBJ1-1	NA	NA	11	CATHHVTEAFF	TGTGCCACTCACCATGTCACTGAAGCTTTCTTT
TRBV30	TRBJ2-3	NA	NA	12	CAWSYITDTQYF	TGTGCCTGGAGTTATATCACAGATACGCAGTATTTT
TRBV4-1	TRBJ1-3	NA	NA	16	CASSSEAADSGNTIYF	TGCGCCAGCAGTTCTGAGGCGGCAGACTCTGGAAACACCATATATTTT
TRBV7-8	TRBJ1-1	NA	TRBD1	17	CASSPWDSPLQITEAFF	TGTGCCAGCAGCCCCTGGGACAGCCCACTCCAAATTACTGAAGCTTTCTTT
TRBV4-3	TRBJ1-1	few	NA	15	CASSQVRRENTEAFF	TGCGCCAGCAGCCAAGTGCGGCGGGAGAACACTGAAGCTTTCTTT
TRBV6-5	TRBJ1-1	NA	NA	12	CASSLPGREAFF	TGTGCCAGCAGTTTACCGGGACGAGAGGCTTTCTTT
TRBV20-1	TRBJ2-7	NA	TRBD2	11	CSARLAYEQYF	TGCAGTGCAAGACTAGCTTACGAGCAGTACTTC
TRBV6-5	TRBJ1-1	once	NA	14	CASSLQGESTEAFF	TGTGCCAGCAGCCTACAGGGAGAGTCCACTGAAGCTTTCTTT
TRBV11-3	TRBJ2-1	once	NA	15	CASSFGTGTYNEQFF	TGTGCCAGCAGCTTCGGAACAGGGACTTACAATGAGCAGTTCTTC
TRBV6-6	TRBJ2-2	NA	TRBD2	16	CASSPGTSANTGELFF	TGTGCCAGCAGCCCCGGGACTAGCGCGAACACCGGGGAGCTGTTTTTT
TRBV9	TRBJ2-2	once	NA	14	CASSVGVDTGELFF	TGTGCCAGCAGCGTAGGAGTGGACACCGGGGAGCTGTTTTTT
TRBV4-2	TRBJ1-4	NA	TRBD1	17	CASSQEGQGLIAEKLFF	TGTGCCAGCAGCCAAGAGGGACAGGGACTGATCGCTGAAAAACTGTTTTTT